Below, 32 T cell receptor beta chains from the same sample are listed, as sequenced in a study of blood T cell repertoires in COVID-19. Libraries were prepared by immunoSEQ multiplex PCR; TCRdb keeps only in-frame clonotypes and omits some of them. The sample consists of tens of thousands of clones, around 89% of them appearing once. The sequencing sample was made of peripheral blood. These receptors were obtained from a man aged 65 to 79 with active or convalescent COVID-19.

The chain is built from TRBV10-3 and TRBJ1-6; no firm D call. The CDR3 consists of 15 residues. V gave up 0 bases and J gave up 6 bases, with 9 bases separating them. Germline CDR1 is ENHRY and CDR2 is SYGVKD. In DNA, the CDR3 is TGTGCCATCAGTGAGTCGAGCGGGAGTAATTCACCCCTCCACTTT. Its translation: CAISESSGSNSPLHF.

The J gene is TRBJ1-1, the V gene TRBV10-3; D perhaps matches TRBD1 (5 bases). Germline V gene sequence: CDR1 ENHRY, CDR2 SYGVKD. There are 12 residues in the CDR3. Trimming left V 6 bases short and J 7 bases short, with 12 bases between. The CDR3 here is CAIRPDGGEAFF. DNA for the CDR3: TGTGCCATCAGGCCGGACGGGGGTGAAGCTTTCTTT.

The CDR3 protein is CASSQATSGGRWDTQYF. The DNA for the CDR3 is TGTGCCAGCAGCCAAGCCACTAGCGGGGGTCGATGGGATACGCAGTATTTT. The chain is built from TRBV4-2 and TRBJ2-3; 11 nucleotides align to TRBD2. Per the germline V gene, CDR1 is LGHNA and CDR2 is YNFKEQ. The CDR3 has 17 residues. V dropped 1 base and J dropped 6; count of bases not matched to a gene: 9.

This clone occurred once. The rearrangement uses TRBV5-5 and TRBJ2-1, with 10 bases aligning to TRBD2. V gave up 4 bases and J gave up 6 bases; unmatched junction bases: 10. The CDR3 sequence is 16 residues long. CDR1 is SGHKS and CDR2 is YYEKEE in the germline V gene (reference sequence). The CDR3 DNA reads as TGTGCCAGCAGCCTAGGGTGGCTAGCGGGGGTCAATGAGCAGTTCTTC. It translates to CASSLGWLAGVNEQFF. Filled out from reference TRBV5-5 and TRBJ2-1, the complete variable domain reads DAGVTQSPTHLIKTRGQQVTLRCSPISGHKSVSWYQQVLGQGPQFIFQYYEKEERGRGNFPDRFSARQFPNYSSELNVNALLLGDSALYLCASSLGWLAGVNEQFFGPGTRLTVL.

The V and J genes are TRBV9 and TRBJ1-6; unclear D gene. The CDR3 has 14 residues. Per the germline V gene, CDR1 is SGDLS and CDR2 is YYNGEE. The V and J ends lost 0 bases and 6 bases respectively, with 7 bases between them. In DNA form, the CDR3 reads TGTGCCAGCAGCGTAGTAGACTCTAATTCACCCCTCCACTTT. Translated: CASSVVDSNSPLHF.

The chain uses TRBV30 and TRBJ1-5, with TRBD1 matching over 9 bases. Germline loops: CDR1 GTSNPN, CDR2 SVGIG (reference sequence). The CDR3 runs to 15 residues. The V gene end was trimmed by 3 bases and the J gene end by 7 bases; junction bases not matched to a gene: 10. The CDR3 DNA sequence: TGTGCCTGGAGATCCTCCGGGACAGGGCACCAGCCCCAGCATTTT. It encodes CAWRSSGTGHQPQHF.

The DNA of the CDR3 is TGTGCCAGCAGCCTCGACAGGGGCGCGGGAGATACGCAGTATTTT. Residues: CASSLDRGAGDTQYF. The rearrangement links TRBV5-6 to TRBJ2-3; 8 bases are shared with TRBD1. The CDR3 covers 15 residues. V shed 4 bases and J 5 bases; nucleotides not matched to a gene: 9. Germline CDR1 SGHDT, CDR2 YYEEEE.

This clone was seen only once. V usage is TRBV7-8 and J usage is TRBJ2-2; D may be TRBD1 (6 bases). The V gene lost 5 bases and the J gene lost 5 bases, with 18 bases spanning the gap. The CDR3 is 16 residues long. CDR1 and CDR2 from the germline V gene are SGHVS and FQNEAQ. For the CDR3, the DNA is TGTGCCAGCAGCCCGCCTCAGGGGAAGGTGACCGGGGAGCTGTTTTTT. It encodes CASSPPQGKVTGELFF.

V and J are TRBV27 and TRBJ1-1, with D maybe TRBD1 (6 bases). The CDR3 is made up of 18 amino acids. Trimming cost V 2 bases and J 3 bases, with 22 bases left between them. Germline assignment: CDR1 MNHEY and CDR2 SMNVEV (reference sequence). CDR3 coding DNA: TGTGCCAGCAGTTTAAAACCCCGATGGGGGCGAGGGGACACTGAAGCTTTCTTT. Its translation: CASSLKPRWGRGDTEAFF.

This clone was counted a single time. The chain recombines TRBV19 with TRBJ2-7, with TRBD1 matching 10 bases. The CDR3 length is 14 residues. V shed 5 bases and J 2 bases; nucleotides not matched to a gene: 3. CDR1 LNHDA and CDR2 SQIVND come from the germline V gene (reference sequence). CDR3 sequence: CASSSGTGAYEQYF. DNA for the CDR3: TGTGCCAGTAGTTCCGGGACAGGGGCCTACGAGCAGTACTTC. The full variable domain, rest sourced from reference TRBV19 and TRBJ2-7, is DGGITQSPKYLFRKEGQNVTLSCEQNLNHDAMYWYRQDPGQGLRLIYYSQIVNDFQKGDIAEGYSVSREKKESFPLTVTSAQKNPTAFYLCASSSGTGAYEQYFGPGTRLTVT.

This chain connects TRBV20-1 to TRBJ2-5; 9 nucleotides match TRBD2. The CDR3 has 14 amino acids. The V gene end was trimmed by 6 bases and the J gene end by 5 bases; junction bases not matched to a gene: 10. CDR1 and CDR2 (germline): DFQATT, SNEGSKA (reference sequence). In DNA form, the CDR3 reads TGCAGTGCCAGTGTAGCGGGGGAGCGCGAGACCCAGTACTTC. The encoded protein is CSASVAGERETQYF.

The rearrangement joins TRBV28 to TRBJ2-2; 8 nucleotides align to TRBD2. The germline CDR1 and CDR2 sequences are MDHEN and SYDVKM. The trim removed 6 bases at V and 3 bases at J, leaving 9 bases unmatched. The CDR3 loop spans 16 amino acids. The CDR3 loop reads CASRVPGLADTGELFF. The CDR3 DNA reads TGTGCCAGCAGGGTTCCCGGACTAGCCGACACCGGGGAGCTGTTTTTT.

The gene calls are TRBV18 and TRBJ1-2, with a tentative D call TRBD1 (6 bases). Deletions cut 6 bases from V and 4 bases from J, with 12 bases between. The CDR3 contains 13 residues. Germline CDR1 KGHSH, CDR2 LQKENI. In DNA, the CDR3 is TGTGCCAGCTCCCCGGGACAAACCTATGGCTACACCTTC. Protein product: CASSPGQTYGYTF.

The CDR3 DNA reads as TGTGCCAGCAGCCTCGGGGATTCCAACTATGGCTACACCTTC. This codes for CASSLGDSNYGYTF. The chain links TRBV9 to TRBJ1-2; D is unresolved. The CDR3 consists of 14 residues. Trimming removed 4 bases from V and 2 bases from J, with 12 bases in between. Germline V gene sequence: CDR1 SGDLS, CDR2 YYNGEE. The full variable domain, with the rest looked up from reference TRBV9 and TRBJ1-2, is DSGVTQTPKHLITATGQRVTLRCSPRSGDLSVYWYQQSLDQGLQFLIQYYNGEERAKGNILERFSAQQFPDLHSELNLSSLELGDSALYFCASSLGDSNYGYTFGSGTRLTVV.

This clone was picked up one time. The rearrangement joins TRBV6-5 to TRBJ2-1; no clear D. V was pared by 0 bases and J by 7 bases, with 16 bases between. Germline CDR1 is MNHEY and CDR2 is SVGAGI. This CDR3 has 16 residues. The CDR3: CASSYSMARAGNEQFF. The CDR3 nucleotides read TGTGCCAGCAGTTACTCAATGGCTCGAGCCGGGAATGAGCAGTTCTTC.

The chain carries TRBV4-1 and TRBJ1-1; D ambiguous. This CDR3 has 14 residues. Trimming took 0 bases from V and 5 from J, leaving 10 bases between them. Germline lookup yields CDR1 MGHRA and CDR2 YSYEKL. CDR3 bases: TGCGCCAGCAGCCAAGATCCGACTAAAACTGAAGCTTTCTTT. It encodes CASSQDPTKTEAFF.

This clone was recorded a few times. V usage is TRBV24-1 and J usage is TRBJ1-1, with D unresolved. The V end was cut by 7 bases, the J end by 4 bases, with 15 bases between. The germline CDR1 and CDR2 sequences are KGHDR and SFDVKD. The CDR3 spans 14 residues. The CDR3 reads CATSSRFSGTEAFF. The CDR3 coding sequence is TGTGCCACCAGCAGTCGTTTTTCGGGCACTGAAGCTTTCTTT.

This chain joins TRBV15 and TRBJ1-1; D is possibly TRBD1 (5 bases). Germline CDR1 and CDR2: LNHNV and YYDKDF (reference sequence). CDR3 length: 15 residues. V lost 3 bases to trimming and J lost 3 bases, with 14 bases between them. In DNA, the CDR3 is TGTGCCACCAGCAGGTTCGGGGGACTGTACACTGAAGCTTTCTTT. Protein sequence: CATSRFGGLYTEAFF.

This chain links TRBV19 with TRBJ1-1, with D maybe TRBD1 (6 bases). CDR1 LNHDA and CDR2 SQIVND come from the germline V gene (reference sequence). This CDR3 spans 14 amino acids. Trimming stripped 3 bases from V and 4 bases from J, with 12 bases between. In DNA, the CDR3 is TGTGCCAGTAGTATGGGCGGGGGCGGCACTGAAGCTTTCTTT. Translation: CASSMGGGGTEAFF.

The genes are TRBV4-3 and TRBJ1-6, with a possible D match to TRBD1 (6 bases). Germline values: CDR1 LGHNA, CDR2 YSLEER. The CDR3 is 16 residues long. The V end lost 4 bases, the J end lost 13 bases, and 23 bases lay between the germline ends. This CDR3 reads CASSRAPSQGLEPLHF. The CDR3 DNA sequence: TGCGCCAGCAGCCGAGCCCCCTCACAGGGTCTTGAGCCCCTCCACTTT.

The CDR3 region has the DNA TGTGCCAGCAGCTTAGTTACTAGCGGGGGGTACAATGAGCAGTTCTTC. Protein sequence: CASSLVTSGGYNEQFF. The chain employs TRBV11-2 and TRBJ2-1; 12 nucleotides agree with TRBD2. This CDR3 comprises 16 residues. The germline V gene has CDR1 SGHAT and CDR2 FQNNGV. Losses at the gene ends were 1 base for V and 4 bases for J; bases not matched to a gene: 2.

The V and J genes are TRBV5-1 and TRBJ2-3; 13 bases are a match to TRBD2. The CDR3 runs to 17 residues. From germline, CDR1 is SGHRS and CDR2 YFSETQ. The junction had 7 bases not matched to a gene; V was cut back by 4 bases and J by 2 bases. CDR3 sequence: CASSQKTSGGLTDTQYF. In DNA, the CDR3 is TGCGCCAGCAGCCAAAAGACTAGCGGGGGGCTCACAGATACGCAGTATTTT.

The rearrangement joins TRBV5-4 to TRBJ1-1, with 10 bases that match TRBD1. The V segment lost 2 bases and the J segment 3 bases; nucleotides outside the gene matches: 7. CDR3 length: 16 amino acids. In germline, CDR1 is SGHNT, CDR2 YYREEE (reference sequence). CDR3 sequence (DNA): TGTGCCAGCAGCTTCGGGGGACAGGGGCGCGACACTGAAGCTTTCTTT. Amino acids: CASSFGGQGRDTEAFF.

The chain carries TRBV2 and TRBJ1-5; the match to TRBD1 covers 9 bases. Germline V lookup: CDR1 SNHLY, CDR2 FYNNEI. The CDR3 runs to 15 residues. J was trimmed by 6 bases and V by 4 bases; bases with no gene match: 7. The CDR3 nucleotides read TGTGCCAGCAGTGCCGGGACAGGGTTTTCTCAGCCCCAGCATTTT. This codes for CASSAGTGFSQPQHF.

This sequence joins TRBV2 and TRBJ1-2; D ambiguous. Trimming pared 2 bases from V and 4 bases from J, leaving 14 bases between. CDR3 size: 15 residues. From germline, CDR1 is SNHLY and CDR2 FYNNEI. CDR3 amino acids: CASSEFTVLSYGYTF. The CDR3 DNA reads TGTGCCAGCAGTGAATTTACGGTCCTTAGCTATGGCTACACCTTC.

The genes are TRBV21-1 and TRBJ2-1; the table calls TRBD1, which could not be checked here. TRBV21-1 is described as a pseudogene. The CDR3 length is 15 residues. For the CDR3, the DNA is TGTGCCAGCAGCAATCAGGGAAGCTCCTACAATGAGCAGTTCTTC. Protein product: CASSNQGSSYNEQFF.

V gene TRBV18 combines with J gene TRBJ1-2; the D is unclear. The CDR3 contains 12 residues. The V end lost 4 bases, the J end lost 6 bases, and 9 bases lay between the germline ends. CDR1 is KGHSH, CDR2 LQKENI, per germline. The CDR3 protein is CASSQAVHGYTF. The CDR3 nucleotides are TGTGCCAGCTCACAGGCGGTACATGGCTACACCTTC.

V usage is TRBV5-1 and J usage is TRBJ2-7; the D gene is possibly TRBD1 (6 bases). V dropped 0 bases and J dropped 5 bases, with 18 bases sitting between them. The CDR3 extends over 16 amino acids. Germline V CDR1 and CDR2: SGHRS, YFSETQ. The CDR3 DNA is TGCGCCAGCAGCTTGGTCTACCAGGGGTTTTTAGACGAGCAGTACTTC. This codes for CASSLVYQGFLDEQYF.

The gene calls are TRBV6-2 or TRBV6-3 and TRBJ2-3; 11 bases line up with TRBD2. The CDR3 runs to 18 residues. Germline V CDR1 and CDR2: MNHEY, SVGEGT. Unmatched junction bases numbered 11, after V lost 4 bases and J lost 2 bases. CDR3 DNA: TGTGCCAGCAGTTTAGCGGGGGGGCGCATCTCCGTCACAGATACGCAGTATTTT. It codes for CASSLAGGRISVTDTQYF.

This rearrangement joins TRBV2 to TRBJ1-1; 7 bases agree with TRBD1. CDR3 size: 13 residues. V dropped 7 bases and J dropped 3; count of bases not matched to a gene: 5. Germline V CDR1 and CDR2: SNHLY, FYNNEI. CDR3 sequence reads: CASISTGYTEAFF. CDR3 in DNA: TGTGCCAGCATCTCGACAGGGTACACTGAAGCTTTCTTT.

The chain employs TRBV6-1 and TRBJ2-1; 9 nucleotides agree with TRBD1. Germline V CDR1 and CDR2: MNHNS, SASEGT. CDR3 length equals 14 residues. J lost 9 bases, V lost 3 bases, and 6 bases had no gene match. Here the CDR3 DNA reads TGTGCCAGCAGTGACACAGGGGGCTGGAGTGAGCAGTTCTTC. Amino acids: CASSDTGGWSEQFF.

The chain carries TRBV24-1 and TRBJ2-3; 8 positions match TRBD2. The CDR3 spans 15 residues. Per the germline V gene, CDR1 is KGHDR and CDR2 is SFDVKD. Germline trimming cut 7 bases from V and 5 bases from J; bases unmatched to any gene: 10. The CDR3 DNA reads as TGTGCCACCAGGAATAGCGGGGCCGGGGGAGATACGCAGTATTTT. Translation gives CATRNSGAGGDTQYF.